The 15 T cell receptor beta chains below were found in one sample sequenced in a study of shared clonotypes between healthy human individuals. Repertoires were generated with immunoSEQ multiplex PCR, while TCRdb's copy carries only in-frame clones and drops some. The table lists roughly 450,000 clones, 79% of them singletons. Sequencing was done on a sample of PBMCs. These receptors all come from a woman aged 40 to 55 in good health. Some clones in this sample may be carry-over from other donors' samples.

The chain has TRBV4-3 and TRBJ2-4; 11 bases map to TRBD2. Unmatched junction bases numbered 4, after V lost 1 base and J lost 11 bases. This CDR3 has 14 amino acids. The germline CDR1 and CDR2 sequences are LGHNA and YSLEER. The CDR3: CASSQATSGTFQYF. As DNA, the CDR3 is TGCGCCAGCAGCCAAGCGACTAGCGGGACGTTTCAGTACTTC.

The chain carries TRBV6-5 and TRBJ1-3, with D perhaps matching TRBD1 (5 bases). The CDR3 totals 14 residues. The V gene lost 5 bases and the J gene lost 0 bases, with 8 bases spanning the gap. Germline loops: CDR1 MNHEY, CDR2 SVGAGI. CDR3 residues: CASSRTGSGNTIYF. In DNA, the CDR3 is TGTGCCAGCAGTAGAACAGGCTCTGGAAACACCATATATTTT.

CDR3: CASTRDYSNYGYTF. The CDR3, as DNA: TGTGCCAGCACCCGGGACTATTCTAACTATGGCTACACCTTC. The chain uses TRBV5-6 and TRBJ1-2; D is possibly TRBD1 (5 bases). V lost 6 bases and J lost 0, with 12 bases in between. Germline lookup yields CDR1 SGHDT and CDR2 YYEEEE. The CDR3 contains 14 residues. Combining the CDR3 with reference TRBV5-6 and TRBJ1-2 gives the whole variable domain DAGVTQSPTHLIKTRGQQVTLRCSPKSGHDTVSWYQQALGQGPQFIFQYYEEEERQRGNFPDRFSGHQFPNYSSELNVNALLLGDSALYLCASTRDYSNYGYTFGSGTRLTVV.

The chain recombines TRBV5-1 with TRBJ1-2; TRBD1 matches at 7 bases. Germline assignment: CDR1 SGHRS and CDR2 YFSETQ. Losses at the gene ends were 0 bases for V and 2 bases for J; bases not matched to a gene: 4. CDR3 size: 15 residues. In DNA form, the CDR3 reads TGCGCCAGCAGCTTGGCCCGGACAGGCAACTATGGCTACACCTTC. This encodes CASSLARTGNYGYTF.

The chain is built from TRBV18 and TRBJ2-1, with D maybe TRBD2 (5 bases). Germline V gene data show CDR1 as KGHSH and CDR2 as LQKENI. Deletions cut 5 bases from V and 9 bases from J, with 8 bases between. The length of the CDR3 is 11 residues. The CDR3 region has the DNA TGTGCCAGCTCAGACGAGGGTGAGCAGTTCTTC. The encoded protein is CASSDEGEQFF.

This clone was counted a few times. The chain has TRBV5-1 and TRBJ1-5; D not certain. Germline V gene sequence: CDR1 SGHRS, CDR2 YFSETQ. The CDR3 sequence is 13 residues long. V lost 4 bases, J lost 0 bases, and 5 bases lay in between. CDR3 sequence reads: CASSENSNQPQHF. In nucleotides, the CDR3 is TGCGCCAGCAGCGAAAATAGCAATCAGCCCCAGCATTTT.

CDR3 bases: TGTGCCAGCTCAATATCCGGGACTAGCGCCTACGAGCAGTACTTC. It codes for CASSISGTSAYEQYF. The rearrangement joins TRBV18 to TRBJ2-7; 10 positions agree with TRBD2. Germline V gene lookup returns CDR1 KGHSH and CDR2 LQKENI. J gave up 2 bases and V 5 bases, and 6 bases lay outside the gene matches. This CDR3 contains 15 residues.

This clone showed up just once. The V gene is TRBV28, the J gene TRBJ1-2; TRBD1 matches at 8 bases. This CDR3 has 17 residues. Per the germline V gene, CDR1 is MDHEN and CDR2 is SYDVKM. J gave up 0 bases and V 7 bases, and 13 bases lay outside the gene matches. The CDR3 DNA is TGTGCCAGCACCACTCGCTGGGGACAGGCGCCTAACTATGGCTACACCTTC. This sequence encodes CASTTRWGQAPNYGYTF.

The rearrangement uses TRBV19 and TRBJ2-7, with 8 nucleotides matching TRBD2. The junction had 6 bases not matched to a gene; V was cut back by 6 bases and J by 2 bases. The CDR3 contains 14 residues. The germline V gene encodes CDR1 LNHDA and CDR2 SQIVND (reference sequence). CDR3: CASRSSGGAYEQYF. The CDR3 nucleotides are TGTGCCAGTAGGTCAAGCGGGGGAGCCTACGAGCAGTACTTC.

The gene calls are TRBV5-6 and TRBJ2-2; 7 bases are a match to TRBD2. Germline values: CDR1 SGHDT, CDR2 YYEEEE. CDR3 size: 16 residues. The trim removed 4 bases at V and 1 base at J, leaving 7 bases unmatched. CDR3 coding DNA: TGTGCCAGCAGCCTAGGACTAGGCCTGAACACCGGGGAGCTGTTTTTT. Translating it yields CASSLGLGLNTGELFF.

The V gene is TRBV28, the J gene TRBJ2-5, with D perhaps given as TRBD1 or TRBD2 (6 bases each). Germline-derived CDR1 and CDR2 are MDHEN and SYDVKM. The CDR3 consists of 12 residues. The germline V and J ends were trimmed by 8 bases and 5 bases, with 12 bases remaining between them. The DNA of the CDR3 is TGTGCCAGCCTTGGGGGGCAGGAGACCCAGTACTTC. Protein: CASLGGQETQYF.

The genes are TRBV7-3 and TRBJ2-5, with 7 positions matching TRBD2. CDR1 is SGHTA and CDR2 is FQGTGA in the germline V gene. The CDR3 has 18 amino acids. Trimming at V came to 0 bases and at J to 5 bases, leaving 15 bases not matched to a gene. This chain's CDR3 is CASSLTGRLAVSGETQYF. The DNA of the CDR3 is TGTGCCAGCAGCTTAACAGGGCGGCTAGCGGTTTCGGGGGAGACCCAGTACTTC. Looking up the rest from reference TRBV7-3 and TRBJ2-5 gives the full variable domain: GAGVSQTPSNKVTEKGKYVELRCDPISGHTALYWYRQSLGQGPEFLIYFQGTGAADDSGLPNDRFFAVRPEGSVSTLKIQRTERGDSAVYLCASSLTGRLAVSGETQYFGPGTRLLVL.

This clone was detected only once. The chain links TRBV11-2 to TRBJ2-1; D is ambiguous. The V and J ends lost 5 bases and 2 bases respectively, with 13 bases between them. This CDR3 has 15 amino acids. Germline V gives CDR1 SGHAT, CDR2 FQNNGV. CDR3 region: CASSPLPGPYNEQFF. CDR3 in DNA: TGTGCCAGCAGCCCTTTGCCGGGCCCCTACAATGAGCAGTTCTTC. Full variable domain (rest looked up from reference TRBV11-2 and TRBJ2-1): EAGVAQSPRYKIIEKRQSVAFWCNPISGHATLYWYQQILGQGPKLLIQFQNNGVVDDSQLPKDRFSAERLKGVDSTLKIQPAKLEDSAVYLCASSPLPGPYNEQFFGPGTRLTVL.

This chain links TRBV5-1 with TRBJ2-2; 9 bases are shared with TRBD1. J was trimmed by 4 bases and V by 6 bases; bases with no gene match: 7. This CDR3 region has 15 residues. Germline loops: CDR1 SGHRS, CDR2 YFSETQ. CDR3 region: CASTRGDRATGELFF. The CDR3 DNA is TGCGCCAGCACTCGAGGGGACAGGGCCACCGGGGAGCTGTTTTTT. Together with reference TRBV5-1 and TRBJ2-2, the CDR3 gives the full variable domain: KAGVTQTPRYLIKTRGQQVTLSCSPISGHRSVSWYQQTPGQGLQFLFEYFSETQRNKGNFPGRFSGRQFSNSRSEMNVSTLELGDSALYLCASTRGDRATGELFFGEGSRLTVL.

This clone was counted many times. CDR3: CATSRGPRENTEAFF. The CDR3 DNA reads as TGTGCCACCAGCAGAGGGCCCAGGGAAAACACTGAAGCTTTCTTT. The chain uses TRBV15 and TRBJ1-1; TRBD1 is a possible D gene (5 bases). The germline CDR1 and CDR2 sequences are LNHNV and YYDKDF (reference sequence). This CDR3 is built from 15 residues. V lost 1 base, J lost 2 bases, and 11 bases lay in between.